This TCR beta chain came from a study of OX40 agonist ivuxolimab in advanced cancers. Study as a whole: Partial responses occurred in Three dose-escalation patients, one with hepatocellular carcinoma and two with cutaneous melanoma.

The data were produced by immunoSEQ multiplex PCR, yet TCRdb's version contains in-frame clones alone and is incomplete. The table lists roughly 150,000 clones, approximately 94% of them singletons. Trimming left V 3 bases short and J 5 bases short, with 9 bases between. Germline V gene lookup returns CDR1 LNHDA and CDR2 SQIVND (reference sequence). The CDR3 extends over 13 amino acids. Sequencing used CD4+ or CD8+ T cells sorted from blood, obtained in a trial of the OX40 agonist ivuxolimab. The receptor was derived from an adult with an advanced solid tumor such as melanoma, head and neck, liver or kidney cancer. The J gene is TRBJ2-3, the V gene TRBV19, with D possibly TRBD2 on 5 matching bases. CDR3 residues: CASSIGLGDTQYF. CDR3 nucleotides: TGTGCCAGTAGTATCGGACTCGGAGATACGCAGTATTTT.